Given below is one T cell receptor (beta chain) in context. The antigen remains unidentified. This sample stems from a study of blood T cells in healthy people across ages. Study in general: Template switching captured about one barcoded beta molecule per two T cells.

V was trimmed by 6 bases and J by 0 bases, leaving 12 bases between them. The germline gives CDR1 DFQATT, CDR2 SNEGSKA (reference sequence). This CDR3 region has 13 residues. Through a sample-barcoded 5' primer and a J-beta primer mix, a second PCR was run for roughly 7 to 11 cycles. TCRdb independently ran MiXCR on the 5' RACE reads; one entry per CDR3 protein. Here the sample spans 1.4 million to 1.5 million distinct CDR3 sequences, about 40% being singletons. Study results and caveats: The CMV status of each donor remained undetermined, and this could have confounded shifts in expanded clonotypes. Relative to aged donors, long-lived donors carried more naive CD4+ cells and displayed higher diversity.

V is TRBV20-1 and J is TRBJ2-7, with a possible D match to TRBD2 (6 bases). The sample comprised blood. The source of this sequence is a young woman in good health. This CDR3 is CSARPGDSYEQYF. DNA of the CDR3: TGCAGTGCCCGCCCGGGGGACTCCTACGAGCAGTACTTC.